This TCR beta chain was sequenced in a study of blood T cell repertoires in COVID-19. About the research overall: Collection of acute and convalescent COVID-19 samples took place in the United States, Italy and Spain.

In the study's own analysis: Counts of nucleated cells, estimated from reference gene primer amplification, were obtained. The table came from immunoSEQ multiplex PCR; TCRdb's copy has only in-frame clones and leaves some out. V and J calls and clone size are copied from that table; D and trimming were computed from the DNA. The top ten clones hold under 30% of a sample with 150,000 to 200,000 clones, about 88% of them seen once. CDR3 size: 18 residues. Germline V gene sequence: CDR1 SGDLS, CDR2 YYNGEE. V gave up 4 bases and J gave up 3 bases, with 22 bases separating them. What was sequenced was peripheral blood. V usage is TRBV9 and J usage is TRBJ2-2, with D perhaps TRBD2 (7 bases). This clonotype was obtained from a man aged 55 to 70 with acute or convalescent COVID-19. CDR3 in amino acids: CASSPRMVGGLDTGELFF. The CDR3 bases are TGTGCCAGCAGCCCCCGTATGGTGGGGGGGCTAGACACCGGGGAGCTGTTTTTT.